Sequencing of this T cell receptor (beta chain) was carried out in a study of shared T cell receptors in the human thymus. Sequenced by immunoSEQ multiplex PCR; TCRdb stores in-frame clones only, minus some. The data contain 600,000 or so clones, 70% to 90% of them seen just once; the ten biggest clones take up roughly 0.0094%. V lost 10 bases to trimming and J lost 4 bases, with 16 bases between them. The CDR3 has 13 residues. Germline V lookup: CDR1 SGHVS, CDR2 FNYEAQ. This clone was counted a few times. A further study also used this sample, focusing on human thymus T cells. That investigation notes: V and J gene usage appeared biased in thymic and blood repertoires. Reports from related research described highly overlapping thymic repertoires among unrelated individuals.

Sequences were obtained from thymocytes. The chain recombines TRBV7-6 with TRBJ1-1; D unresolved. The TCR originated in a boy in the first two years of life with a congenital heart defect. CDR3 sequence (DNA): TGTGCCAAAACGGGATCCCGTGGCACTGAAGCTTTCTTT. Residues: CAKTGSRGTEAFF.